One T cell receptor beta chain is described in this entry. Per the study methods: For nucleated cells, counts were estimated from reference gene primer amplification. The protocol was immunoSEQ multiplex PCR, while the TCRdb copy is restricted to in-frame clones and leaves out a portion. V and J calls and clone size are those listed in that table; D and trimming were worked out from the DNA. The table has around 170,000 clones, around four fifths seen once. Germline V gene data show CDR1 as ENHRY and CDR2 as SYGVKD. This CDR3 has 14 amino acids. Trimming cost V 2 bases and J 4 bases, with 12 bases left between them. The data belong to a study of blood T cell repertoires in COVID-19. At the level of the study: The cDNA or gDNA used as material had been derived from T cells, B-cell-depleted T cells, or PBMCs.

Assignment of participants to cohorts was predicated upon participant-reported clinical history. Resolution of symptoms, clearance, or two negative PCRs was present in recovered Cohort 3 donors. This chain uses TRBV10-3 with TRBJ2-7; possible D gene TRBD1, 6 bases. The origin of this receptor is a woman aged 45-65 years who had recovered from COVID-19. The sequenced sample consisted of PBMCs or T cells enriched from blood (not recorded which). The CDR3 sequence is CAISEGQQMYEQYF. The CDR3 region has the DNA TGTGCCATCAGTGAGGGACAGCAAATGTACGAGCAGTACTTC.